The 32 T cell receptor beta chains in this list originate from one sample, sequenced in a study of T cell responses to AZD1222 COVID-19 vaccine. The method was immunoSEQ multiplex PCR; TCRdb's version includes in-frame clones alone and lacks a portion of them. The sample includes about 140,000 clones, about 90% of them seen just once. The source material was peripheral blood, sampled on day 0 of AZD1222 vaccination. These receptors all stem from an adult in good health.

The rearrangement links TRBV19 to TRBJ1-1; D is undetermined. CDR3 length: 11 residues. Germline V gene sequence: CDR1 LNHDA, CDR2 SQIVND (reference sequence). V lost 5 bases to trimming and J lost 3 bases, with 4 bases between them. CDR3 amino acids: CASSVYTEAFF. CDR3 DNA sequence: TGTGCCAGTAGTGTATACACTGAAGCTTTCTTT.

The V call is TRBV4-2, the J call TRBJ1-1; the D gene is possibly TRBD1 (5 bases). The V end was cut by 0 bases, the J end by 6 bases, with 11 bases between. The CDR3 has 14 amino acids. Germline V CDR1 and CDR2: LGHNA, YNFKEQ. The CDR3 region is CASSQERGIPEAFF. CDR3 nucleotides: TGTGCCAGCAGCCAAGAACGGGGGATCCCTGAAGCTTTCTTT.

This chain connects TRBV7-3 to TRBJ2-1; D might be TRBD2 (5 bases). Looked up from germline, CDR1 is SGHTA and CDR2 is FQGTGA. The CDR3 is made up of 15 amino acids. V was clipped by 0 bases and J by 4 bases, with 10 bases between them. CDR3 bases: TGTGCCAGCAGCTTAACGGGAGCCGAATACAATGAGCAGTTCTTC. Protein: CASSLTGAEYNEQFF. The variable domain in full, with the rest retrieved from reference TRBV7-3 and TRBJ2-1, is GAGVSQTPSNKVTEKGKYVELRCDPISGHTALYWYRQSLGQGPEFLIYFQGTGAADDSGLPNDRFFAVRPEGSVSTLKIQRTERGDSAVYLCASSLTGAEYNEQFFGPGTRLTVL.

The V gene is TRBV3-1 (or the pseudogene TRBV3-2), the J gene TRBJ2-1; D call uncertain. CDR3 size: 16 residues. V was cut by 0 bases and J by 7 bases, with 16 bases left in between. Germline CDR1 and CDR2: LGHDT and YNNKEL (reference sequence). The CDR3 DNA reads TGTGCCAGCAGCCAAGATTACTCCCCATCGAAGAATGAGCAGTTCTTC. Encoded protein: CASSQDYSPSKNEQFF.

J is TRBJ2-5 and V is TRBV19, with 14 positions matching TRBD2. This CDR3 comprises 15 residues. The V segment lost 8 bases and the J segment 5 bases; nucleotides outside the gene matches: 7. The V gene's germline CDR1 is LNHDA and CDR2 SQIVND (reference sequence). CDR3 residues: CASGGLAGEGETQYF. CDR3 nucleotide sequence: TGTGCCAGTGGGGGACTAGCGGGAGAGGGGGAGACCCAGTACTTC.

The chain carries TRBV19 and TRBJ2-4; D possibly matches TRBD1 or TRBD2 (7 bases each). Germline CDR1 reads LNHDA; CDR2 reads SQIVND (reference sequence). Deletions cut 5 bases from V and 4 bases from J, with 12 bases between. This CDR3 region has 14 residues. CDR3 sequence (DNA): TGTGCCAGTAGTGCCCAGGGGGGGAAAAACATTCAGTACTTC. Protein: CASSAQGGKNIQYF.

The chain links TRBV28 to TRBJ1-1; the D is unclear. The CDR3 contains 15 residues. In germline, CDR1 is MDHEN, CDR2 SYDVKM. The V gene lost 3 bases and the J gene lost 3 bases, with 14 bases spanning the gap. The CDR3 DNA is TGTGCCAGCAGTTTGTTGGGAGCGTCATACACTGAAGCTTTCTTT. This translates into CASSLLGASYTEAFF.

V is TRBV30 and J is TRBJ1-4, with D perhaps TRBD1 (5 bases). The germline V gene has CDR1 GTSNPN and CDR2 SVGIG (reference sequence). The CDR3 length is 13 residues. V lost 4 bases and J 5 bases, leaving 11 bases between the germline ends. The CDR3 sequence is CAWTGGGNEKLFF. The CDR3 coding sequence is TGTGCCTGGACTGGCGGGGGGAATGAAAAACTGTTTTTT.

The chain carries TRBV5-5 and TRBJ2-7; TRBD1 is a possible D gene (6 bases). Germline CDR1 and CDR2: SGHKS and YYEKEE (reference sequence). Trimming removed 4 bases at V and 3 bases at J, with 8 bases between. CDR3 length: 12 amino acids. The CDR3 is CASSRDNYEQYF. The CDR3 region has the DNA TGTGCCAGCAGCCGGGACAACTACGAGCAGTACTTC.

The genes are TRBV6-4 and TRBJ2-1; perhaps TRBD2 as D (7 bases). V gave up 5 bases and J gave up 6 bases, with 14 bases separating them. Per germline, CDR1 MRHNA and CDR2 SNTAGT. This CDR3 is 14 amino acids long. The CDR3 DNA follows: TGTGCCAGCAGTACGGGGGGCCTCGGCAATGAGCAGTTCTTC. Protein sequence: CASSTGGLGNEQFF.

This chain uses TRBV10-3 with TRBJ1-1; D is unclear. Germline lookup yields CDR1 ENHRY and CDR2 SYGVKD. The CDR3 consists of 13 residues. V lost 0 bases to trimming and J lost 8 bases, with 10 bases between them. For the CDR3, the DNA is TGTGCCATCAGTGAGTCGAAGGGTCGGGAAGCTTTCTTT. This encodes CAISESKGREAFF.

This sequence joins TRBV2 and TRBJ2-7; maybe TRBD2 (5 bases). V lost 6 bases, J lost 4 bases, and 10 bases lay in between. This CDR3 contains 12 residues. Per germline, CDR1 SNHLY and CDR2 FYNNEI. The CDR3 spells CASRGTSYEQYF. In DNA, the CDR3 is TGTGCCAGCAGGGGAACTAGTTACGAGCAGTACTTC. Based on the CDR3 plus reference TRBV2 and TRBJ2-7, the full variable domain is EPEVTQTPSHQVTQMGQEVILRCVPISNHLYFYWYRQILGQKVEFLVSFYNNEISEKSEIFDDQFSVERPDGSNFTLKIRSTKLEDSAMYFCASRGTSYEQYFGPGTRLTVT.

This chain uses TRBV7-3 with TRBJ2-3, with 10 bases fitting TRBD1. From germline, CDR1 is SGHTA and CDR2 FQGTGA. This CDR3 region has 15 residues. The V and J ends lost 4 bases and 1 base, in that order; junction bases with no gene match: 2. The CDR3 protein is CASSSDRGRTDTQYF. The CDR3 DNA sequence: TGTGCCAGCAGCTCCGACAGGGGGCGCACAGATACGCAGTATTTT.

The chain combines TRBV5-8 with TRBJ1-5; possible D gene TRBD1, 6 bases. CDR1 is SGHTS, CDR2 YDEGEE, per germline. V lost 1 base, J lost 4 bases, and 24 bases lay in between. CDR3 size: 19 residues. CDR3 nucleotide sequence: TGTGCCAGCAGCTTGCTTATATTCTTTGGGGGGGCCAGGAATCAGCCCCAGCATTTT. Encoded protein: CASSLLIFFGGARNQPQHF.

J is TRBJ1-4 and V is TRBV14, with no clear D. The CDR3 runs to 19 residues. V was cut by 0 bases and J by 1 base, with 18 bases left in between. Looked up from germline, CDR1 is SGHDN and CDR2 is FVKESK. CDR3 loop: CASSQDVDLARLTNEKLFF. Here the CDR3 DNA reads TGTGCCAGCAGCCAAGACGTGGACCTAGCAAGACTAACTAATGAAAAACTGTTTTTT.

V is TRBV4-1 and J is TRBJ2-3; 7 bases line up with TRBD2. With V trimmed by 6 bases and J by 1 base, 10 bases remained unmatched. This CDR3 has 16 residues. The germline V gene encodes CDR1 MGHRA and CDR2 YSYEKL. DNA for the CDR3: TGCGCCAGCAGTCAACGGGCCGCGGGGGGCACAGATACGCAGTATTTT. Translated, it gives CASSQRAAGGTDTQYF.

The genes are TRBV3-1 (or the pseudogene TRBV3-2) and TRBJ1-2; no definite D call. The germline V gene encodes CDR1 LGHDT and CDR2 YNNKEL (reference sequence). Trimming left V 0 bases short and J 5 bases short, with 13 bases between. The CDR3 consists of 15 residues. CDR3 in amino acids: CASSQEPGAYYGYTF. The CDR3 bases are TGTGCCAGCAGCCAAGAACCGGGCGCTTATTATGGCTACACCTTC.

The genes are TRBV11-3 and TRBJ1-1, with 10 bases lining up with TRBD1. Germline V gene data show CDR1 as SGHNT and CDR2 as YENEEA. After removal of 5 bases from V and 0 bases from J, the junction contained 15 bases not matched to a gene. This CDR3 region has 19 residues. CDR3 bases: TGTGCCAGCAGCGAGCCCGGGACAGGGGCTTCTCCTATGAACACTGAAGCTTTCTTT. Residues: CASSEPGTGASPMNTEAFF.

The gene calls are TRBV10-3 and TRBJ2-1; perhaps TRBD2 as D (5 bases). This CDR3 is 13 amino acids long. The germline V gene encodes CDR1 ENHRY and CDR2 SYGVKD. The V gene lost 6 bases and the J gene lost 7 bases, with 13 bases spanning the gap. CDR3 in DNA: TGTGCCATCAGCATGGGGAGAGGAAATGAGCAGTTCTTC. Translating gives CAISMGRGNEQFF.

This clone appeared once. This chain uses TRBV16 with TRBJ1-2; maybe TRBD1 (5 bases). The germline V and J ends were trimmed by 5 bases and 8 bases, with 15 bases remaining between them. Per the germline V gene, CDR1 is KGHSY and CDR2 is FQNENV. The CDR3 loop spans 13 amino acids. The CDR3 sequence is CASSNGARVGYTF. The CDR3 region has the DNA TGTGCCAGCAGCAACGGGGCAAGAGTGGGCTACACCTTC.

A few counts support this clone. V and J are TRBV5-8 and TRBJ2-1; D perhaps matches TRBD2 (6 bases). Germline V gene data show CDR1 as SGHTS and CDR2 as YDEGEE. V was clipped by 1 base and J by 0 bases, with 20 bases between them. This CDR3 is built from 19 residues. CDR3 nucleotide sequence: TGTGCCAGCAGCTTGCTGCGTAGGGGTCGGGGGAGCTCCTACAATGAGCAGTTCTTC. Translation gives CASSLLRRGRGSSYNEQFF.

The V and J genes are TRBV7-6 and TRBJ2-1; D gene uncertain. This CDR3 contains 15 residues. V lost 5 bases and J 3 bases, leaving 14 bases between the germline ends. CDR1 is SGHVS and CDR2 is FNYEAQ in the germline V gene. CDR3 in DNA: TGTGCCAGCAGCCAAGGAACGGCAGACTACAATGAGCAGTTCTTC. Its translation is CASSQGTADYNEQFF.

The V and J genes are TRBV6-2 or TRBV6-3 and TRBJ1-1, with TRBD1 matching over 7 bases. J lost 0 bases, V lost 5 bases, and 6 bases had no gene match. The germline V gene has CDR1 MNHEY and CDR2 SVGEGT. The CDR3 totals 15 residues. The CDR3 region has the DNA TGTGCCAGCAGTCCCGGAACAGGGGTGAACACTGAAGCTTTCTTT. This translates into CASSPGTGVNTEAFF.

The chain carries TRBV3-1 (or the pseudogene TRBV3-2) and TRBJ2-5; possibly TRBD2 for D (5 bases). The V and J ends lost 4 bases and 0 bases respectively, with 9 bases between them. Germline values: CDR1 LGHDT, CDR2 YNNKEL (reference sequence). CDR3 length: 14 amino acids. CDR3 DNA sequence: TGTGCCAGCAGCCTCCTGGGAGACCAAGAGACCCAGTACTTC. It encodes CASSLLGDQETQYF.

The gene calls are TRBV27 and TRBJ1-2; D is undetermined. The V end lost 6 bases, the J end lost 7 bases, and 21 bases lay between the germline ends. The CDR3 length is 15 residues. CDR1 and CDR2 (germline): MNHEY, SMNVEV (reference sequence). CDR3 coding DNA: TGTGCCAGCAGCCCTGCCGCGGCCGCCGTCGGTGGCTACACCTTC. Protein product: CASSPAAAAVGGYTF.

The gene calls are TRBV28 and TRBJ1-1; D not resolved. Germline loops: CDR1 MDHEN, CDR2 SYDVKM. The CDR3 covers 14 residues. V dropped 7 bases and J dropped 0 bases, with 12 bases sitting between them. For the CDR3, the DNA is TGTGCCAGCACCATCTCGCCTATGAACACTGAAGCTTTCTTT. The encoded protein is CASTISPMNTEAFF.

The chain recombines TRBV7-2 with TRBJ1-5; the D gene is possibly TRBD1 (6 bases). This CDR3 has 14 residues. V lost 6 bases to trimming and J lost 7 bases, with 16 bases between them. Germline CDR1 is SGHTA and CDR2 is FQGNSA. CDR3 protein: CASRSDSRAQPQHF. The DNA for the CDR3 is TGTGCCAGCAGGTCGGACAGTCGAGCCCAGCCCCAGCATTTT.

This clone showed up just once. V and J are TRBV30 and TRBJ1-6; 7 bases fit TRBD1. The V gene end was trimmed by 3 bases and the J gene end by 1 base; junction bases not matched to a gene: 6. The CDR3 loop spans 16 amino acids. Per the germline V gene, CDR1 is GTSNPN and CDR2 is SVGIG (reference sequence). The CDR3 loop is CAWRLTGKSYNSPLHF. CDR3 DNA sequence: TGTGCCTGGAGATTGACAGGGAAGTCCTATAATTCACCCCTCCACTTT.

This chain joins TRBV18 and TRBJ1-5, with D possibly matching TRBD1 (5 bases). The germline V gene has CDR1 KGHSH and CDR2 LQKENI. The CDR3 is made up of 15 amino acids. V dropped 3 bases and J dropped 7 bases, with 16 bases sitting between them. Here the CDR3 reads CASSPFTGAKQPQHF. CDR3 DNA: TGTGCCAGCTCACCCTTTACCGGGGCAAAGCAGCCCCAGCATTTT. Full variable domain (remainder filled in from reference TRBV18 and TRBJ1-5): NAGVMQNPRHLVRRRGQEARLRCSPMKGHSHVYWYRQLPEEGLKFMVYLQKENIIDESGMPKERFSAEFPKEGPSILRIQQVVRGDSAAYFCASSPFTGAKQPQHFGDGTRLSIL.

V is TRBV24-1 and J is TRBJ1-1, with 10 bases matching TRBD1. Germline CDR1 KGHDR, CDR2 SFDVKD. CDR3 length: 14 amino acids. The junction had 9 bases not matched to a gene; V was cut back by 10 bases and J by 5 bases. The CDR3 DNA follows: TGTGCCACTACTGACAGGGGGCGGCGGACTGAAGCTTTCTTT. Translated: CATTDRGRRTEAFF.

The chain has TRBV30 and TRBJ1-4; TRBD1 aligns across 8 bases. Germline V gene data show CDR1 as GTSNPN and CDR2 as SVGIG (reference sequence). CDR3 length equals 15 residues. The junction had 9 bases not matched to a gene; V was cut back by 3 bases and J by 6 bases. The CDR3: CAWSTTGGNYEKLFF. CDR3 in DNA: TGTGCCTGGAGCACAACAGGGGGGAATTATGAAAAACTGTTTTTT.

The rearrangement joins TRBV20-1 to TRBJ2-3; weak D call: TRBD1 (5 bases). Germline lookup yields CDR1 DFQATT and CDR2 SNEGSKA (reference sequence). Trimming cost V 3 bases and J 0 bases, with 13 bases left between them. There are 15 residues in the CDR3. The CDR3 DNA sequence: TGCAGTGCTAGTGGAGACAGCTCCAGCACAGATACGCAGTATTTT. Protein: CSASGDSSSTDTQYF.